Below, 10 T cell receptor beta chains from the same sample are listed, as sequenced in a study of T cell changes during pregnancy in multiple sclerosis. Sequencing used immunoSEQ multiplex PCR; TCRdb keeps in-frame clones, though not all of them. The data hold 55,000 to 85,000 clones, with approximately 94% observed a single time. Sequenced here: peripheral blood, sampled in the third trimester of pregnancy. The receptors here all came from a female donor with multiple sclerosis, enrolled in a pregnancy study.

The chain joins TRBV7-2 to TRBJ1-4, with D unclear. This CDR3 is built from 15 residues. Trimming removed 5 bases at V and 0 bases at J, with 10 bases between. The V gene's germline CDR1 is SGHTA and CDR2 FQGNSA. The CDR3 bases are TGTGCCAGCAGCACCCGACATCCAACTAATGAAAAACTGTTTTTT. Translating gives CASSTRHPTNEKLFF.

This chain links TRBV11-2 with TRBJ2-7; unclear D gene. CDR1 is SGHAT and CDR2 is FQNNGV in the germline V gene. The CDR3 totals 11 residues. V dropped 3 bases and J dropped 4 bases, with 4 bases sitting between them. CDR3 nucleotides: TGTGCCAGCAGCTTCCTATACGAGCAGTACTTC. Translating it yields CASSFLYEQYF.

The chain has TRBV18 and TRBJ1-2; 10 bases fit TRBD1. The germline gives CDR1 KGHSH, CDR2 LQKENI. V lost 2 bases to trimming and J lost 0 bases; unmatched junction nucleotides: 9. The CDR3 runs to 18 residues. In DNA form, the CDR3 reads TGTGCCAGCTCACCAAGTGTGCGACAGGGGGCCTCTAACTATGGCTACACCTTC. It specifies CASSPSVRQGASNYGYTF.

The chain combines TRBV5-4 with TRBJ2-3; D is uncertain. Per germline, CDR1 SGHNT and CDR2 YYREEE (reference sequence). The V end lost 2 bases, the J end lost 4 bases, and 8 bases lay between the germline ends. This CDR3 contains 13 residues. The CDR3 here is CASSFLVADTQYF. The CDR3 DNA sequence: TGTGCCAGCAGCTTTTTAGTCGCAGATACGCAGTATTTT. Supplemented by reference TRBV5-4 and TRBJ2-3, the full variable domain reads ETGVTQSPTHLIKTRGQQVTLRCSSQSGHNTVSWYQQALGQGPQFIFQYYREEENGRGNFPPRFSGLQFPNYSSELNVNALELDDSALYLCASSFLVADTQYFGPGTRLTVL.

This chain links TRBV4-3 with TRBJ1-3; no clear D. The CDR3 is made up of 16 amino acids. CDR1 is LGHNA and CDR2 is YSLEER in the germline V gene. V shed 0 bases and J shed 0 bases, with 9 bases lying between them. The CDR3 DNA is TGCGCCAGCAGCCAAGAGAGGAGCAGCTCTGGAAACACCATATATTTT. Translating it yields CASSQERSSSGNTIYF.

V usage is TRBV25-1 and J usage is TRBJ2-7; no clear D gene. CDR3 length: 13 amino acids. Germline CDR1 MGHDK, CDR2 SYGVNS. V gave up 0 bases and J gave up 3 bases, with 6 bases separating them. In DNA form, the CDR3 reads TGTGCCAGCAGTGAATACACAGACTACGAGCAGTACTTC. It translates to CASSEYTDYEQYF.

The CDR3 sequence: CASSGGWLPTDTQYF. DNA for the CDR3: TGTGCCAGCAGTGGAGGGTGGCTCCCGACAGATACGCAGTATTTT. The chain links TRBV6-5 to TRBJ2-3; maybe TRBD2 (6 bases). The V end was cut by 5 bases, the J end by 3 bases, with 15 bases between. The CDR3 is 15 amino acids. From germline, CDR1 is MNHEY and CDR2 SVGAGI.

J is TRBJ2-1 and V is TRBV7-2, with 10 positions matching TRBD1. Losses at the gene ends were 5 bases for V and 4 bases for J; bases not matched to a gene: 11. This CDR3 has 17 residues. Germline CDR1 is SGHTA and CDR2 is FQGNSA. This CDR3 is CASSPQTGGYMYNEQFF. The CDR3 DNA reads TGTGCCAGCAGCCCTCAGACAGGGGGCTACATGTACAATGAGCAGTTCTTC.

V usage is TRBV11-1 and J usage is TRBJ1-1; no reliable D call. From germline, CDR1 is SGHAT and CDR2 FQDESV (reference sequence). The V gene lost 1 base and the J gene lost 4 bases, with 10 bases spanning the gap. This CDR3 contains 14 residues. This chain's CDR3 is CASSLDITRTEAFF. DNA of the CDR3: TGTGCCAGCAGCTTAGACATAACCCGCACTGAAGCTTTCTTT.

This clone was counted between two and nine times. The genes are TRBV6-1 and TRBJ2-1, with 13 bases fitting TRBD2. The J segment lost 7 bases and the V segment lost 11 bases, leaving 8 bases of the junction unmatched. The CDR3 runs 14 residues. Germline assignment: CDR1 MNHNS and CDR2 SASEGT. The CDR3 nucleotides are TGTGCCTACCGGACTAGCGGGAGTAAAAATGAGCAGTTCTTC. Protein product: CAYRTSGSKNEQFF.